The 9 T cell receptor beta chains given below trace back to one sample, sequenced in a study of cytomegalovirus exposure and HLA in healthy donors. 13 Jbeta primers and 60 Vbeta primers were used for the PCR. Using immunoSEQ multiplex PCR, the repertoire was profiled, and TCRdb retains in-frame clones only, with some absent. The sample has about 210,000 clones; about 80% are singletons. Sequenced: PBMCs. These receptors were taken from a male donor in good health and CMV-seronegative.

The rearrangement joins TRBV6-5 to TRBJ2-7; 10 bases fit TRBD2. With 1 base clipped from V and 6 bases from J, the junction kept 9 bases outside the gene matches. CDR3 size: 16 residues. CDR1 MNHEY and CDR2 SVGAGI come from the germline V gene. For the CDR3, the DNA is TGTGCCAGCAGTTACTGGGAAGCGGGAGGGCCCGGCGAGCAGTACTTC. Its translation: CASSYWEAGGPGEQYF.

This clone has more than one count but fewer than ten. The gene calls are TRBV7-3 and TRBJ1-1; no clear D. Germline CDR1 is SGHTA and CDR2 is FQGTGA. This CDR3 region has 14 residues. V was trimmed by 2 bases and J by 1 base, leaving 8 bases between them. The CDR3 loop reads CASSLLAANTEAFF. The DNA of the CDR3 is TGTGCCAGCAGCTTATTGGCCGCGAACACTGAAGCTTTCTTT.

The chain links TRBV7-9 to TRBJ2-7; possible D gene TRBD1, 5 bases. V lost 5 bases, J lost 2 bases, and 7 bases lay in between. Germline V gene sequence: CDR1 SEHNR, CDR2 FQNEAQ (reference sequence). This CDR3 region has 12 residues. The CDR3 is CASSPGTYEQYF. The CDR3 nucleotides read TGTGCCAGCAGCCCAGGGACCTACGAGCAGTACTTC.

The chain carries TRBV7-8 and TRBJ1-1; 7 nucleotides agree with TRBD1. Per the germline V gene, CDR1 is SGHVS and CDR2 is FQNEAQ. V lost 5 bases and J lost 10; bases outside the gene matches: 10. The CDR3 is made up of 13 amino acids. CDR3 protein: CASSVTGTVAAFF. In DNA, the CDR3 is TGTGCCAGCAGCGTGACAGGGACTGTTGCAGCTTTCTTT.

There are a few counts of this clone. This chain links TRBV10-3 with TRBJ2-2; 8 bases line up with TRBD1. Germline CDR1 is ENHRY and CDR2 is SYGVKD. Unmatched junction bases numbered 7, after V lost 3 bases and J lost 7 bases. The CDR3 sequence is 15 residues long. CDR3 sequence reads: CAISEPQGGGGELFF. Here the CDR3 DNA reads TGTGCCATCAGTGAACCACAGGGGGGCGGCGGGGAGCTGTTTTTT.

The chain is built from TRBV6-5 and TRBJ2-3, with D possibly being TRBD1 (5 bases). The ends were cut back, 2 bases at V and 0 bases at J, with 6 bases in the middle. The CDR3 has 14 residues. CDR1 is MNHEY, CDR2 SVGAGI, per germline. The CDR3 reads CASSYRTSTDTQYF. The CDR3 nucleotides are TGTGCCAGCAGTTACCGGACAAGCACAGATACGCAGTATTTT.

This clone is a singleton in its sample. J is TRBJ2-3 and V is TRBV7-9; 13 nucleotides align to TRBD2. Germline V gives CDR1 SEHNR, CDR2 FQNEAQ (reference sequence). This CDR3 region has 16 residues. Trimming took 5 bases from V and 5 from J; bases not matched to a gene: 7. As DNA, the CDR3 is TGTGCCAGCAGCGAAGGACTAGCGGGAGTTTTAGATACGCAGTATTTT. Protein sequence: CASSEGLAGVLDTQYF.

The chain carries TRBV4-1 and TRBJ2-1, with 12 bases identical to TRBD2. V lost 1 base, J lost 9 bases, and 4 bases stayed unmatched. The germline gives CDR1 MGHRA, CDR2 YSYEKL. The CDR3 has 15 amino acids. For the CDR3, the DNA is TGCGCCAGCAGCCAAGGTCTAGCGGGGGGGTCTGAGCAGTTCTTC. Protein sequence: CASSQGLAGGSEQFF.

This clone has a single count. The rearrangement links TRBV4-2 to TRBJ2-1; 9 positions agree with TRBD1. V was pared by 1 base and J by 5 bases, with 6 bases of the junction left unmatched. Germline CDR1 LGHNA, CDR2 YNFKEQ. This CDR3 contains 16 residues. The CDR3 protein is CASSQGDRAVDNEQFF. The CDR3 nucleotides are TGTGCCAGCAGCCAAGGGGACAGGGCAGTAGACAATGAGCAGTTCTTC.